This T cell receptor (beta chain) was recorded in a study of T cell responses to AZD1222 COVID-19 vaccine. Method: immunoSEQ multiplex PCR; TCRdb's copy keeps in-frame clones and lacks some. The table includes 95,000 to 150,000 clones, 85% to 90% detected once. The V gene lost 11 bases and the J gene lost 6 bases, with 11 bases spanning the gap. The CDR3 is 12 residues long. Per the germline V gene, CDR1 is SEHNR and CDR2 is FQNEAQ (reference sequence). The sequence derives from an adult who received the AZD1222 COVID-19 vaccine. The chain links TRBV7-9 to TRBJ1-6; possible D gene TRBD1, 6 bases. The material was peripheral blood, obtained 28 days after the second AZD1222 dose. CDR3 loop: CAQGTGNSPLHF. CDR3 nucleotide sequence: TGTGCCCAGGGGACGGGTAATTCACCCCTCCACTTT.